These T cell receptor beta chains were read from a single sample in a study of blood T cell repertoires in COVID-19. Sequencing was performed with immunoSEQ multiplex PCR; in TCRdb, only in-frame clones are kept and a portion is missing. The table records about 200,000 clones, about 81% of them present only once. The specimen sequenced was peripheral blood. These receptors were collected from a woman at least 80 years old with COVID-19, enrolled during active disease. Both conserved end residues are part of each CDR3. Each record gives: clone size, J gene, V gene, D gene, CDR3 length, CDR3 protein, CDR3 DNA. D genes are given only for firm matches. Some rows have no size entry. The others give once, few or many, or a class for an expanded clone.

-	TRBJ1-1	TRBV6-6	-	14	CASSFQGTDTEAFF	TGTGCCAGCAGTTTCCAGGGGACGGACACTGAAGCTTTCTTT
few	TRBJ1-1	TRBV7-2	-	15	CASSQRSRVATEAFF	TGTGCCAGCAGCCAAAGGTCCAGGGTAGCCACTGAAGCTTTCTTT
-	TRBJ2-3	TRBV5-4	-	15	CASSPPGDLTDTQYF	TGTGCCAGCAGCCCTCCGGGGGACCTCACAGATACGCAGTATTTT
-	TRBJ2-1	TRBV9	TRBD2	15	CASSATSGRADEQFF	TGTGCCAGCAGCGCAACTAGCGGGAGGGCCGATGAGCAGTTCTTC
-	TRBJ2-3	TRBV6-6	-	13	CASSSLEAGTQYF	TGTGCCAGCAGTTCCCTGGAGGCGGGTACGCAGTATTTT
-	TRBJ1-5	TRBV19	TRBD1	18	CASSIDMDRRASNQPQHF	TGTGCCAGTAGTATCGATATGGACAGGCGGGCGAGCAATCAGCCCCAGCATTTT
-	TRBJ1-6	TRBV25-1	-	13	CASSPPRELTLHF	TGTGCCAGCAGTCCGCCCCGGGAACTTACCCTCCACTTT
-	TRBJ2-7	TRBV20-1	-	13	CSASITQAGEQYF	TGCAGTGCTAGTATTACCCAGGCGGGGGAGCAGTACTTC
-	TRBJ2-1	TRBV29-1	-	13	CSAQGYPYNEQFF	TGCAGCGCTCAGGGTTATCCCTACAATGAGCAGTTCTTC
-	TRBJ1-1	TRBV3-1/TRBV3-2	TRBD1	18	CASSQDIGRGQGGTEAFF	TGTGCCAGCAGCCAAGATATTGGAAGGGGACAGGGAGGCACTGAAGCTTTCTTT
-	TRBJ1-2	TRBV30	TRBD1	14	CAWSLQGARSGYTF	TGTGCCTGGAGCCTACAGGGGGCGCGGAGTGGCTACACCTTC
few	TRBJ1-3	TRBV6-6	-	15	CASRFQGNSGNTIYF	TGTGCCAGCAGGTTTCAGGGGAACTCTGGAAACACCATATATTTT
-	TRBJ1-1	TRBV27	-	16	CASSLRSGGLNTEAFF	TGTGCCAGCAGTTTAAGATCCGGAGGGCTGAACACTGAAGCTTTCTTT
-	TRBJ2-7	TRBV6-5	TRBD2	14	CASSTLAGRYEQYF	TGTGCCAGCAGTACACTAGCGGGGCGGTACGAGCAGTACTTC
once	TRBJ2-7	TRBV6-6	-	15	CASSYPPRDSYEQYF	TGTGCCAGCAGTTACCCCCCGCGGGATTCCTACGAGCAGTACTTC
few	TRBJ2-5	TRBV27	-	13	CASSFSRGETQYF	TGTGCCAGCAGTTTTTCGCGAGGAGAGACCCAGTACTTC
few	TRBJ1-4	TRBV5-1	-	13	CATRRDFQEKLFF	TGCGCCACCCGCCGGGACTTTCAAGAAAAACTGTTTTTT
once	TRBJ2-1	TRBV11-2	TRBD2	15	CASSLSGGAGNEQFF	TGTGCCAGCAGCCTTAGCGGGGGGGCTGGTAATGAGCAGTTCTTC
-	TRBJ1-6	TRBV6-5	-	15	CASSYSNGGNSPLHF	TGTGCCAGCAGTTACTCGAACGGCGGAAATTCACCCCTCCACTTT
-	TRBJ2-5	TRBV3-1/TRBV3-2	-	12	CASSPSAGTQYF	TGTGCCAGCAGCCCCAGTGCGGGGACCCAGTACTTC
-	TRBJ1-2	TRBV30	-	13	CVGGATPNYGYTF	TGTGTGGGAGGGGCCACCCCTAACTATGGCTACACCTTC
-	TRBJ1-5	TRBV3-1/TRBV3-2	-	13	CASSQDRKGGQHF	TGTGCCAGCAGCCAAGATCGTAAAGGGGGCCAGCATTTT
once	TRBJ2-7	TRBV5-1	TRBD1	13	CASSSTGGYEQYF	TGCGCCAGCAGCTCGACAGGGGGTTACGAGCAGTACTTC
-	TRBJ1-2	TRBV19	TRBD1	18	CASSPPLGTGTEGNGYTF	TGTGCCAGTAGTCCCCCACTTGGGACAGGGACGGAGGGAAATGGCTACACCTTC
once	TRBJ2-1	TRBV5-8	-	14	CASSSQGSRGEQFF	TGTGCCAGCAGCTCACAGGGATCTCGGGGTGAGCAGTTCTTC
few	TRBJ1-3	TRBV14	-	17	CASSQGEPGSAGNTIYF	TGTGCCAGCAGCCAAGGAGAACCGGGATCGGCTGGAAACACCATATATTTT
many	TRBJ1-6	TRBV7-2	TRBD1	16	CASSLMGTGERSPLHF	TGTGCCAGCAGCTTAATGGGGACAGGGGAACGTTCACCCCTCCACTTT
-	TRBJ2-7	TRBV27	-	12	CASSLRFGEQYF	TGTGCCAGCTCCCTCCGCTTCGGGGAGCAGTACTTC
-	TRBJ2-7	TRBV6-5	TRBD1	15	CASSQDRGGFYEQYF	TGTGCCAGCAGCCAGGACAGGGGAGGTTTCTACGAGCAGTACTTC
-	TRBJ1-2	TRBV7-2	-	15	CASSTNRISGYGYTF	TGTGCCAGCAGCACAAACAGAATCTCAGGGTATGGCTACACCTTC
few	TRBJ1-2	TRBV3-1/TRBV3-2	-	13	CASSQDRAGGYTF	TGTGCCAGCAGCCAAGACCGGGCGGGAGGCTACACCTTC
-	TRBJ1-2	TRBV7-8	-	12	CASVSQNYGYTF	TGTGCCAGCGTCTCACAGAACTATGGCTACACCTTC
-	TRBJ1-5	TRBV7-9	-	15	CASSLGDTSNQPQHF	TGTGCCAGCAGCTTAGGGGACACTAGCAATCAGCCCCAGCATTTT
-	TRBJ2-3	TRBV5-1	-	15	CASSLARTSTDTQYF	TGCGCCAGCAGCTTGGCCCGGACTAGCACAGATACGCAGTATTTT
-	TRBJ1-1	TRBV5-1	-	16	CASSQTRGNINTEAFF	TGCGCCAGCAGCCAAACCCGGGGGAACATCAACACTGAAGCTTTCTTT